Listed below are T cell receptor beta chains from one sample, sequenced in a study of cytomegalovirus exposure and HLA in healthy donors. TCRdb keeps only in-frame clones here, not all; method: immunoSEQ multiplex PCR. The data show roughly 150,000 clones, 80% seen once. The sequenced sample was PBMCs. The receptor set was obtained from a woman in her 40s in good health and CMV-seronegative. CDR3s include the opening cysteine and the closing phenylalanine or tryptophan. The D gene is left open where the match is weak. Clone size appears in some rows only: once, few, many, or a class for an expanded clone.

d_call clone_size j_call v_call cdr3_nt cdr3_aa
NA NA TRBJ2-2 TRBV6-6 TGTGCCAGCAGTTACCCAGCGGGGAACACCGGGGAGCTGTTTTTT CASSYPAGNTGELFF
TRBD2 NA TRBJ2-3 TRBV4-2 TGTGCCAGCAGCCCCCAACTAGCGGGGGGGGCCGGAGATACGCAGTATTTT CASSPQLAGGAGDTQYF
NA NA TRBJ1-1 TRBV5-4 TGTGCCAGCAGCTTGACAGGGCTAAGATGGACTGAAGCTTTCTTT CASSLTGLRWTEAFF
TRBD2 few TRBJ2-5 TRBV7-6 TGTGCCAGCAGCTTACTCGCGGGGGGACTAGAGACCCAGTACTTC CASSLLAGGLETQYF
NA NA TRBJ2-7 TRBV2 TGTGCCAGCACCGACTCCAACGGAGGGGAGCAGTACTTC CASTDSNGGEQYF
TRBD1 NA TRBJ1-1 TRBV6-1 TGTGCCAGCAGAATTGGACAGGTATTGAACACTGAAGCTTTCTTT CASRIGQVLNTEAFF
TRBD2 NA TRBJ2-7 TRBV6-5 TGTGCCAGCAGTTCTAGACTAGCGGGAGACGAGCAGTACTTC CASSSRLAGDEQYF
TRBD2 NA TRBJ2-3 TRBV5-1 TGCGCCAGCAGCTTGGAGGAGGCGGGAGGGCCTATAGATACGCAGTATTTT CASSLEEAGGPIDTQYF
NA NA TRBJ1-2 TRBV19 TGTGCCAGTAGCCGAACGCAGGGGCCCTATGGCTACACCTTC CASSRTQGPYGYTF
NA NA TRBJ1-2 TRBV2 TGTGCCAGCAGTGAAAGGGGAGGAGCTAACTATGGCTACACCTTC CASSERGGANYGYTF
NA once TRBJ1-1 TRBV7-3 TGTGCCAGCAGCTTAACCGGGGAGGGTACTGAAGCTTTCTTT CASSLTGEGTEAFF
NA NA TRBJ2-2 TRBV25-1 TGTGCCAGCAGTGAACACCACGGCACCGGGGAGCTGTTTTTT CASSEHHGTGELFF
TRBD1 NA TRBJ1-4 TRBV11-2 TGTGCCAGCAGCTGGGACAGGGGGGACGGAAAACTGTTTTTT CASSWDRGDGKLFF
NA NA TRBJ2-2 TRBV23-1 TGCGCCAGCATTATATCCCCAGTCCTGAAGCTGTTTTTT CASIISPVLKLFF
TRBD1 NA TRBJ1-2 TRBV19 TGTGCCAGTAGTCGACAGGGGGGTTTATCTAACTATGGCTACACCTTC CASSRQGGLSNYGYTF
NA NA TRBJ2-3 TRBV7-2 TGTGCCAGCAGCTTTAGCGGAGTGGGAGATACGCAGTATTTT CASSFSGVGDTQYF
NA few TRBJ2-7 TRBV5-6 TGTGCCAGCAGCAACTACATGGCCTCCGAGCAGTACTTC CASSNYMASEQYF
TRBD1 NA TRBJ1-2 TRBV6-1 TGTGCCAGCAGACTCACAGGGGCAACCCATGGCTACACCTTC CASRLTGATHGYTF
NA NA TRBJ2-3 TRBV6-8 TGTGCCAGCAGTTATCCGGATACGCAGTATTTT CASSYPDTQYF
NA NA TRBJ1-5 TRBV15 TGTGCCACCAGCAGGGACAGCACGAATCAGCCCCAGCATTTT CATSRDSTNQPQHF
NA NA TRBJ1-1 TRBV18 TGTGCCAGCTCACCGGTCACATCGACTGAAGCTTTCTTT CASSPVTSTEAFF
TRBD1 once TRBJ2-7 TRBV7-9 TGTGCCAGCAGCGGACAGGCCCGCTACGAGCAGTACTTC CASSGQARYEQYF
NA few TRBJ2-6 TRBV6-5 TGTGCCAGCAGACAGGGATCTGGGGCCAACGTCCTGACTTTC CASRQGSGANVLTF
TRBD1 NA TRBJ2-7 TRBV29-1 TGCAGCGTGGTCCCTTTGGACAGGGGCGACTTAATTAGCTACGAGCAGTACTTC CSVVPLDRGDLISYEQYF
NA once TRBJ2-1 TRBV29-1 TGCAGCGTTGAAGTCTCTAACTACAATGAGCAGTTCTTC CSVEVSNYNEQFF
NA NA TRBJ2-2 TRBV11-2 TGTGCCAGCAGGCGAGGTGGCACCGGGGAGCTGTTTTTT CASRRGGTGELFF
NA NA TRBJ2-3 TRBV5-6 TGTGCCAGCAGCTTGGCCTGGTGGGCAGACACAGATACGCAGTATTTT CASSLAWWADTDTQYF
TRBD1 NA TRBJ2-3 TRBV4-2 TGTGCCAGCAGCCAATCTGTGGGACAGGCTATGAATACGCAGTATTTT CASSQSVGQAMNTQYF
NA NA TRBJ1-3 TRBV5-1 TGCGCCAGCAGCTTGGAGGGTCAGGGCGGAAACACCATATATTTT CASSLEGQGGNTIYF
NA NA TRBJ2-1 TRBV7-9 TGTGCCAGCAGCTTCGGGAACAATGAGCAGTTCTTC CASSFGNNEQFF
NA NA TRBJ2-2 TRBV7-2 TGTGCCAGCAGCCTACTGGGACAAACCGGGGAGCTGTTTTTT CASSLLGQTGELFF
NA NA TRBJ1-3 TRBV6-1 TGTGCCAGGCGGGTCGGAAACACCATATATTTT CARRVGNTIYF
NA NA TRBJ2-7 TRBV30 TGTGCCGGAGGGACAGCCTACGAGCAGTACTTC CAGGTAYEQYF
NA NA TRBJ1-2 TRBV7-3 TGTGCCACCCCCCGCTATGGCTACACCTTC CATPRYGYTF
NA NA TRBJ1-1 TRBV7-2 TGTGCCAGCAGCTTGAGTACTGAAGCTTTCTTT CASSLSTEAFF
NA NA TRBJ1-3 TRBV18 TGTGCCAGCTCACCAGGGCGGGTACAAGACACCATATATTTT CASSPGRVQDTIYF
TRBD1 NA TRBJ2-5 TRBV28 TGTGCCAGCAGTTTAGGGACAGGGGGAGGAGAGACCCAGTACTTC CASSLGTGGGETQYF
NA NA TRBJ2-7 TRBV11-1 TGTGCCAGCAGCGCCCGGGGGTCCGAGCAGTACTTC CASSARGSEQYF
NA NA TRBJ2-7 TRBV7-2 TGTGCCAGCAGCCTCAGGGTGTTCGAGCAGTACTTC CASSLRVFEQYF
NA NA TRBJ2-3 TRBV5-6 TGTGCCAGCAGCTTGGGATCCGGAGCCACAGATACGCAGTATTTT CASSLGSGATDTQYF
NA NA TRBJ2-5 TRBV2 TGTGCCAGCAGTGAACAGGGAGGGGGGCCCCAGTACTTC CASSEQGGGPQYF
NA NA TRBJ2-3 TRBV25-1 TGTGCCAGCAGTGAATATCGGGGTCCCACAGATACGCAGTATTTT CASSEYRGPTDTQYF
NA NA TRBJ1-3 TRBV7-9 TGTGCCAGCAGCCCCGTGGCGGGGAACACCATATATTTT CASSPVAGNTIYF
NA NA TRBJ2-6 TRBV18 TGTGCCAGCTCACCGGCAACCTCTGGGGCCAACGTCCTGACTTTC CASSPATSGANVLTF
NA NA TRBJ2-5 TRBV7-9 TGTGCCAGCAGCCCCTGGGACTCCGCCGCGGGAACAGAGACCCAGTACTTC CASSPWDSAAGTETQYF
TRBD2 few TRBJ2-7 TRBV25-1 TGTGCCAGCACTCTTCAACTAGCGGGATTGTCCTACGAGCAGTACTTC CASTLQLAGLSYEQYF
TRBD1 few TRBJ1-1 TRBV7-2 TGTGCCAGCAGCCTCGGGACAGGGCGAGAAGCTTTCTTT CASSLGTGREAFF
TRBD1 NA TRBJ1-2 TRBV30 TGTGCCTGGACTACAGGGGTAAACTATGGCTACACCTTC CAWTTGVNYGYTF
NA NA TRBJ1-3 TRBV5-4 TGTGCCAGCAGCTTGGACAGGGTGGGAGGAAACACCATATATTTT CASSLDRVGGNTIYF
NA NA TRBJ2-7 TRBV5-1 TGCGCCAGCAGCTCCGCAGTACTAGCTTTTGGGTACGAGCAGTACTTC CASSSAVLAFGYEQYF
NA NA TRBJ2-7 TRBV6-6 TGTGCCAGCAGACCGGGACAAACCTACGAGCAGTACTTC CASRPGQTYEQYF
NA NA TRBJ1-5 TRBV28 TGTGCCAGCAGTACTCACCGGGACATGGGTTTGAGGCCCCAGCATTTT CASSTHRDMGLRPQHF
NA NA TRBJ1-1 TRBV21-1 TGTGCCAGCAGCATCCAGGGGGGCTACACTGAAGCTTTCTTT CASSIQGGYTEAFF
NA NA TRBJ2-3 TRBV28 TGTGCCAGCAGGGACGGGACTACAGATACGCAGTATTTT CASRDGTTDTQYF
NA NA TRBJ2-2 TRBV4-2 TGTGCCAGCAGCCAAGATCAAAACACCGGGGAGCTGTTTTTT CASSQDQNTGELFF
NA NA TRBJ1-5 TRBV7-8 TGTGCCAGCAGCTTAGTCGCGGGCAATCAGCCCCAGCATTTT CASSLVAGNQPQHF
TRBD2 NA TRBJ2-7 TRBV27 TGTGCCAGCAGTTTATTCGCGGGGGACTACGAGCAGTACTTC CASSLFAGDYEQYF
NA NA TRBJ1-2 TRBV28 TGTGCCAGCACCTACTCGGGCAGGGGATATGGCTACACCTTC CASTYSGRGYGYTF
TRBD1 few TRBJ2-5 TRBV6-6 TGTGCCAGCACCGAGACAGGGGGTTCATATGAGACCCAGTACTTC CASTETGGSYETQYF